This T cell receptor (beta chain) was sequenced for a study of blood T cells in healthy people across ages. Comments on this clonotype: Its target is not known.

V was cut by 0 bases and J by 0 bases, with 9 bases left in between. The CDR3 loop spans 15 amino acids. Germline CDR1 GTSNPN, CDR2 SVGIG (reference sequence). Isolation recovered at least 6 million PBMCs from every sample. Per sample, at least 5.5 micrograms of total RNA were extracted. Primed by a sample-barcoded 5' primer and a J-beta primer mix, a second PCR proceeded for about 6 to 11 cycles. Every cDNA molecule bore a tag from a template-switch adaptor containing 12 random nucleotides. TCRdb itself ran the 5' RACE reads through MiXCR, one entry per CDR3 protein. The sample carries approximately 1.5 million distinct CDR3 sequences, roughly a third recorded once. Regarding the study as a whole: The study found more naive CD4+ cells and higher diversity in long-lived than aged donors.

The specimen was blood. The J gene is TRBJ2-1, the V gene TRBV30; D is unclear. The clonotype was recovered from a woman in her twenties or thirties in good health. CDR3 sequence (DNA): TGTGCCTGGAGTGTAGGGCAGCCCTCCTACAATGAGCAGTTCTTC. It codes for CAWSVGQPSYNEQFF.